The rows below give T cell receptor beta chains drawn from one sample of a study of cytomegalovirus exposure and HLA in healthy donors. The repertoire was sequenced with immunoSEQ multiplex PCR; TCRdb's copy has only in-frame clones and lacks some. The repertoire has about 200,000 clones, less than 85% of them found once; the top ten carry roughly 5.5%. The specimen was PBMCs. All receptors come from a woman under 30 in good health and CMV-seronegative. Each CDR3 is given with its conserved first and last residue. The D gene is left open where the match is weak. The size entry is marked missing in some rows and otherwise reads once, few, many or a size class.

TRBV19	TRBJ2-7	NA	NA	TGTGCCAGTAGTATGACCCAGGGCTACGAGCAGTACTTC	CASSMTQGYEQYF
TRBV11-2	TRBJ2-1	NA	NA	TGTGCCAGCAGCCCGGGTCCGGCAGGGGTCTATGAGCAGTTCTTC	CASSPGPAGVYEQFF
TRBV6-5	TRBJ2-3	NA	NA	TGTGCCAGCAGTTACTTTTATTCTAGCACAGATACGCAGTATTTT	CASSYFYSSTDTQYF
TRBV28	TRBJ1-1	NA	few	TGTGCCAGCAGTTTGACGGATTTGAACACTGAAGCTTTCTTT	CASSLTDLNTEAFF
TRBV2	TRBJ2-3	TRBD2	NA	TGTGCCAGCAGTGAGGGACTAGCGGAGGTAGATACGCAGTATTTT	CASSEGLAEVDTQYF
TRBV2	TRBJ2-3	TRBD2	NA	TGTGCCAGCAGGTGGGGGGGAAACACAGATACGCAGTATTTT	CASRWGGNTDTQYF
TRBV29-1	TRBJ1-1	TRBD1	many	TGCAGCGCCAGGGGGCTCGTATACACTGAAGCTTTCTTT	CSARGLVYTEAFF
TRBV5-8	TRBJ2-3	NA	NA	TGTGCCAGCAGCCCCGCGGGGATGAGCGCAGATACGCAGTATTTT	CASSPAGMSADTQYF
TRBV5-1	TRBJ1-6	NA	NA	TGCGCCAGCAGCTTGGCCGTTACAGTGAATTCACCCCTCCACTTT	CASSLAVTVNSPLHF
TRBV7-9	TRBJ1-1	TRBD1	few	TGTGCCAGCAGCTTCTATGGACAGGGGGCGAACACTGAAGCTTTCTTT	CASSFYGQGANTEAFF
TRBV5-4	TRBJ1-1	NA	NA	TGTGCCAGCAGCCAAGCAGGGGCCCCGAACACTGAAGCTTTCTTT	CASSQAGAPNTEAFF
TRBV7-8	TRBJ1-1	NA	NA	TGTGCCAGCAGCCTTGGACAGCCTGGGGCTTTCTTT	CASSLGQPGAFF
TRBV19	TRBJ2-5	NA	few	TGTGCCAGTAGTATAAGGGGGCGGGACGAGACCCAGTACTTC	CASSIRGRDETQYF
TRBV27	TRBJ1-5	TRBD1	NA	TGTGCCAGCAGTTTCGGGACAGATGGCAATCAGCCCCAGCATTTT	CASSFGTDGNQPQHF
TRBV27	TRBJ2-3	TRBD1	NA	TGTGCCAGCAGTTTATATCAGGGGGCGGCAGATACGCAGTATTTT	CASSLYQGAADTQYF
TRBV27	TRBJ2-1	NA	NA	TGTGCCAGCAGTTTGTCGGTGGGTTCCTACAATGAGCAGTTCTTC	CASSLSVGSYNEQFF
TRBV27	TRBJ2-7	TRBD2	NA	TGTGCCAGCAGTTCGCTAGCGGGAGAGAACTACGAGCAGTACTTC	CASSSLAGENYEQYF
TRBV20-1	TRBJ2-1	NA	NA	TGCAGTGCTAGCACGTGGAATGAGCAGTTCTTC	CSASTWNEQFF
TRBV2	TRBJ1-5	NA	NA	TGTGCCAGCAGTGAAGAGTCGATCGGACACAATCAGCCCCAGCATTTT	CASSEESIGHNQPQHF
TRBV15	TRBJ2-2	NA	NA	TGTGCCACCAGCAGAACCGGTTCAAACACCGGGGAGCTGTTTTTT	CATSRTGSNTGELFF
TRBV11-3	TRBJ2-2	TRBD2	NA	TGTGCCAGCAGCTTACTAGCGGGGGGAGTGACCGGGGAGCTGTTTTTT	CASSLLAGGVTGELFF
TRBV6-6	TRBJ1-1	NA	NA	TGTGCCAGCAGTTACAGGGACGGAAACACTGAAGCTTTCTTT	CASSYRDGNTEAFF
TRBV2	TRBJ1-5	TRBD1	NA	TGTGCCACCGCGGGACAGGGGGCATTTCAGCCCCAGCATTTT	CATAGQGAFQPQHF
TRBV29-1	TRBJ2-1	TRBD2	NA	TGCAGCGTTCCCTTACTAGCGGGGGGGGCCTCCTACAATGAGCAGTTCTTC	CSVPLLAGGASYNEQFF